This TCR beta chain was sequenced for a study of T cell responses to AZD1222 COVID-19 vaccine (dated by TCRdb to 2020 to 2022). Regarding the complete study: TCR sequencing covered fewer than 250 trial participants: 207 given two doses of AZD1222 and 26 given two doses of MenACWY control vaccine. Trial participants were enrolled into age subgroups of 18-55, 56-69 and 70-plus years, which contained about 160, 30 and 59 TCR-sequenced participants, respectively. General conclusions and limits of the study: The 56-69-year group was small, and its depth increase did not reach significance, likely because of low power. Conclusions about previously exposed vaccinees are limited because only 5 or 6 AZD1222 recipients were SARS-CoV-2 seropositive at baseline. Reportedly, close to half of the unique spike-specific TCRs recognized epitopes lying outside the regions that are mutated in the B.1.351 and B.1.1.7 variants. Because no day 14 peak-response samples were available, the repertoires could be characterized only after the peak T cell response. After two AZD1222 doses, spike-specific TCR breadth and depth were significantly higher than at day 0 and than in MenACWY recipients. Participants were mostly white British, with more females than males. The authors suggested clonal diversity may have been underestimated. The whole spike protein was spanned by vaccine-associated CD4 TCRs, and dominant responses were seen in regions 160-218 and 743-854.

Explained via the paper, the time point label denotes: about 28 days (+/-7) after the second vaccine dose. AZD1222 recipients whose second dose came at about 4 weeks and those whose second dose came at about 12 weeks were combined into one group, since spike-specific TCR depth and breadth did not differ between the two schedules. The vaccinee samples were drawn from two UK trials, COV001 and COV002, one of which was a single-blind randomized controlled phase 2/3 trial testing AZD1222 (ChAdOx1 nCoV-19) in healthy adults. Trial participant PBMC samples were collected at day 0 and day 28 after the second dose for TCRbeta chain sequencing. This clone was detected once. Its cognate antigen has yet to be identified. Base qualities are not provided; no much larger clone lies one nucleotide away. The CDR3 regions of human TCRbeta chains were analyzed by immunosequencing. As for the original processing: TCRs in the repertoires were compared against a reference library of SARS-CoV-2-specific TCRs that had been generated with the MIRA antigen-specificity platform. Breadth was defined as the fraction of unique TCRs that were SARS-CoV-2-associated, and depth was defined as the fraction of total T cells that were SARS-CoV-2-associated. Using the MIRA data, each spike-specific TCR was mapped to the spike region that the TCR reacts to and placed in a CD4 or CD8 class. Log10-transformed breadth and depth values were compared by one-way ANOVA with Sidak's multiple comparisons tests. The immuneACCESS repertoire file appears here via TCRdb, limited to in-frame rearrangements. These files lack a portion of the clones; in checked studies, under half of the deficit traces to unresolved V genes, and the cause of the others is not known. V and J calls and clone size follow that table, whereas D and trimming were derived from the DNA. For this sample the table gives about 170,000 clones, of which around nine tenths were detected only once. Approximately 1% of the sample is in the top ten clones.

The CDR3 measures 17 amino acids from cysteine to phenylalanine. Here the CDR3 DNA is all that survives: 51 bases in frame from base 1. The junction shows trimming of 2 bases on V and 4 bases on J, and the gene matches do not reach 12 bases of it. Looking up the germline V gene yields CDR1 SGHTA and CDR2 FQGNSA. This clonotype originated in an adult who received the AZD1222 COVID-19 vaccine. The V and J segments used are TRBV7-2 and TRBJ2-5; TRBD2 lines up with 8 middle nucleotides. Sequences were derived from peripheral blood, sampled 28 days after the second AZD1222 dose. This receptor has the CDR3 CASSLRPRLAGGETQYF. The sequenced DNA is TGTGCCAGCAGCTTAAGGCCGCGTTTGGCGGGGGGAGAGACCCAGTACTTC.